This T cell receptor beta chain was documented in a study of CD8 T cells in ankylosing spondylitis. Study outcomes and limitations: There was reportedly significant enrichment of clones that were disease-linked in matched ankylosing spondylitis synovial fluid. Previous work reported some of these motif variants in the synovial fluid and blood of reactive arthritis. Ankylosing spondylitis blood appeared to carry a characteristic TCR beta motif of 7 or 8 highly homologous variants.

Making the TCR beta libraries involved quantitative 5'-RACE with molecular barcodes. TCRdb passed the 5' RACE reads through MiXCR, listing each CDR3 protein once. The sample shows under 250,000 distinct CDR3 sequences, 20% to 30% of them seen only once. Details on this clonotype: Its antigen is not identified.

Per the germline V gene, CDR1 is DFQATT and CDR2 is SNEGSKA (reference sequence). Trimming cost V 7 bases and J 2 bases, with 14 bases left between them. The CDR3 has 13 amino acids. The material sequenced was blood, either unsorted or a sorted T cell fraction (not recorded which). The sequence derives from a male donor with ankylosing spondylitis or in good health (not recorded which). The rearrangement links TRBV20-1 to TRBJ2-5; the D is unclear. Written as DNA, the CDR3 is TGCAGTGTCTATGCAGGCAAACAAGAGACCCAGTACTTC. The encoded protein is CSVYAGKQETQYF.